One sample yielded the 26 T cell receptor beta chains listed below, sequenced in a study of T-cell memory formation after mild COVID-19. TCRdb redid the calling of the 5' RACE reads with MiXCR, one entry per CDR3 protein. The sample yields tens of thousands of distinct CDR3 sequences, around 6.3% seen once. The sequenced sample consisted of PBMCs or a T cell subset sorted from them (not recorded which). Every receptor here comes from an adult who had mild COVID-19 (a few samples of this study predate the infection). Cell type and time point are not known.

This clonotype was counted at least ten times. The rearrangement joins TRBV27 to TRBJ2-3, with TRBD2 identical over 8 bases. The CDR3 is made up of 19 amino acids. Germline CDR1 is MNHEY and CDR2 is SMNVEV (reference sequence). V shed 4 bases, J shed 2 bases, and the junction held 17 bases outside the gene matches. The CDR3 DNA is TGTGCCAGCAGTTCCAGAGCGGGAGCATCCTCCCTAGACACAGATACGCAGTATTTT. It is translated as CASSSRAGASSLDTDTQYF.

In its sample, this clonotype was seen many times. The chain joins TRBV20-1 to TRBJ2-1, with a tentative D call TRBD2 (5 bases). Germline V gene lookup returns CDR1 DFQATT and CDR2 SNEGSKA (reference sequence). Trimming took 4 bases from V and 7 from J, leaving 11 bases between them. The CDR3 spans 12 residues. CDR3 sequence reads: CSANKGRNEQFF. DNA for the CDR3: TGCAGTGCTAACAAAGGGAGAAATGAGCAGTTCTTC.

The rearrangement joins TRBV5-1 to TRBJ2-1, with 7 bases identical to TRBD2. The CDR3 is 19 residues long. The V gene end was trimmed by 5 bases and the J gene end by 5 bases; junction bases not matched to a gene: 22. Germline CDR1 SGHRS, CDR2 YFSETQ. Written as DNA, the CDR3 is TGCGCCAGCAGTCCGGGAGCTATTGGGGTGATGGCGGGAGACAATGAGCAGTTCTTC. Translating gives CASSPGAIGVMAGDNEQFF.

This clonotype was recorded at least ten times. The chain couples TRBV20-1 to TRBJ2-7; D not certain. Germline V gene data show CDR1 as DFQATT and CDR2 as SNEGSKA (reference sequence). The CDR3 sequence is 12 residues long. The V gene lost 6 bases and the J gene lost 6 bases, with 15 bases spanning the gap. The CDR3, as DNA: TGCAGTGCCTCTTTCCGTATGGCCGAGCAGTACTTC. The encoded protein is CSASFRMAEQYF.

The CDR3 region has the DNA TGTGCCAGCAGCTTGCGACAGGGGAAACTGTTTTTT. Translating it yields CASSLRQGKLFF. V and J are TRBV7-9 and TRBJ1-4; 8 bases fit TRBD1. The V segment lost 3 bases and the J segment 11 bases; nucleotides outside the gene matches: 2. This CDR3 comprises 12 residues. CDR1 is SEHNR and CDR2 is FQNEAQ in the germline V gene (reference sequence).

This clonotype was found a few times. The chain carries TRBV28 and TRBJ1-2, with 7 nucleotides matching TRBD1. Germline V CDR1 and CDR2: MDHEN, SYDVKM. CDR3 length: 16 amino acids. The V segment lost 2 bases and the J segment 5 bases; nucleotides outside the gene matches: 11. CDR3 DNA: TGTGCCAGCAGTTTAAGGGGGCAGGCAGGGAAGTATGGCTACACCTTC. It codes for CASSLRGQAGKYGYTF.

This clonotype has only a few counts. This sequence joins TRBV12-3 or TRBV12-4 and TRBJ1-1; D unclear. The CDR3 totals 13 residues. V lost 5 bases, J lost 4 bases, and 11 bases lay in between. The CDR3 DNA sequence: TGTGCCAGCAGTATAACTAGCGGCACTGAAGCTTTCTTT. This sequence encodes CASSITSGTEAFF.

This clonotype turned up a few times. The V gene is TRBV6-5, the J gene TRBJ2-1; TRBD2 might be the D (5 bases). Trimming pared 8 bases from V and 6 bases from J, leaving 14 bases between. Germline-derived CDR1 and CDR2 are MNHEY and SVGAGI. CDR3 length: 13 amino acids. The CDR3 DNA reads as TGTGCCAGCCCGGGGAGAGGGCCCAATGAGCAGTTCTTC. This encodes CASPGRGPNEQFF.

At least ten counts were recorded for this clonotype. The rearrangement links TRBV5-1 to TRBJ2-7; maybe TRBD1 (5 bases). The germline V and J ends were trimmed by 1 base and 2 bases, with 10 bases remaining between them. Germline CDR1 SGHRS, CDR2 YFSETQ. The length of the CDR3 is 14 residues. CDR3 sequence (DNA): TGCGCCAGCAGCTTGACAGGAGATACCTACGAGCAGTACTTC. As protein: CASSLTGDTYEQYF.

This clonotype has at least ten counts. The rearrangement uses TRBV12-3 or TRBV12-4 and TRBJ2-5, with 9 bases lining up with TRBD2. With V trimmed by 8 bases and J by 5 bases, 9 bases remained unmatched. The CDR3 contains 14 residues. The CDR3: CASGAGGGVETQYF. CDR3 nucleotides: TGTGCCAGCGGAGCGGGGGGAGGTGTGGAGACCCAGTACTTC.

In this sample, this clonotype turned up many times. V is TRBV10-3 and J is TRBJ2-1; 8 positions match TRBD1. Germline trimming cut 3 bases from V and 9 bases from J; bases unmatched to any gene: 7. This CDR3 contains 14 residues. Germline V lookup: CDR1 ENHRY, CDR2 SYGVKD. CDR3 bases: TGTGCCATCAGTGAACCCACAGGGGGTAGTGAGCAGTTCTTC. Residues: CAISEPTGGSEQFF.

This clonotype was observed at least ten times. The genes are TRBV7-9 and TRBJ2-7; tentatively, D is TRBD1 or TRBD2 (5 bases each). CDR3 size: 15 residues. V lost 2 bases to trimming and J lost 7 bases, with 18 bases between them. Germline V lookup: CDR1 SEHNR, CDR2 FQNEAQ (reference sequence). The DNA of the CDR3 is TGTGCCAGCAGCTTACGAGGGGTAACCCTGGGGGAGCAGTACTTC. Its protein product is CASSLRGVTLGEQYF.

This clonotype was recorded only once. The chain couples TRBV4-1 to TRBJ1-3; D not resolved. V lost 0 bases and J lost 4, with 4 bases in between. The germline V gene encodes CDR1 MGHRA and CDR2 YSYEKL. This CDR3 contains 13 residues. The CDR3 here is CASSQEEGNTIYF. In nucleotides, the CDR3 is TGCGCCAGCAGCCAAGAAGAAGGAAACACCATATATTTT.

In this sample, this clonotype turned up a few times. The V and J genes are TRBV11-3 and TRBJ2-1; 11 bases map to TRBD2. CDR1 is SGHNT and CDR2 is YENEEA in the germline V gene. This CDR3 is 17 amino acids long. The J segment lost 7 bases and the V segment lost 0 bases, leaving 8 bases of the junction unmatched. The CDR3 DNA reads TGTGCCAGCAGCTTAGACCGAACTAGCGGGAGTAATAATGAGCAGTTCTTC. Translated: CASSLDRTSGSNNEQFF.

This clonotype occurred many times. The rearrangement joins TRBV5-1 to TRBJ2-1; D may be TRBD1 (6 bases). V was clipped by 4 bases and J by 3 bases, with 11 bases between them. In germline, CDR1 is SGHRS, CDR2 YFSETQ. The CDR3 covers 14 residues. CDR3 DNA sequence: TGCGCCAGCAGCACGGACAGCCTCTACAATGAGCAGTTCTTC. This encodes CASSTDSLYNEQFF.

In its sample, this clonotype was seen many times. The V call is TRBV7-3, the J call TRBJ2-1; 7 bases are shared with TRBD2. Per germline, CDR1 SGHTA and CDR2 FQGTGA. The CDR3 has 16 residues. Losses at the gene ends were 4 bases for V and 1 base for J; bases not matched to a gene: 7. CDR3 loop: CASSSTSGKSYNEQFF. CDR3 sequence (DNA): TGTGCCAGCAGCTCGACGAGCGGGAAGTCCTACAATGAGCAGTTCTTC.

This clonotype was counted ten times or more. The J gene is TRBJ2-1, the V gene TRBV3-1, with 10 bases aligning to TRBD1. The CDR3 sequence is 14 residues long. Per germline, CDR1 LGHDT and CDR2 YNNKEL (reference sequence). Trimming took 1 base from V and 9 from J; bases not matched to a gene: 3. The CDR3 sequence is CASSQGGQGFEQFF. The DNA for the CDR3 is TGTGCCAGCAGCCAAGGGGGACAGGGGTTTGAGCAGTTCTTC.

This chain links TRBV5-1 with TRBJ2-5, with D uncertain. The CDR3 has 15 residues. Germline V gene lookup returns CDR1 SGHRS and CDR2 YFSETQ. V lost 4 bases, J lost 7 bases, and 20 bases lay in between. Here the CDR3 reads CASSPEPGASGTQYF. CDR3 DNA sequence: TGCGCCAGCAGCCCAGAACCGGGTGCGTCGGGGACCCAGTACTTC.

This clonotype was counted ten times or more. V and J are TRBV7-9 and TRBJ2-2, with D possibly matching TRBD2 (5 bases). This CDR3 contains 17 residues. V was cut by 2 bases and J by 0 bases, with 13 bases left in between. CDR1 is SEHNR and CDR2 is FQNEAQ in the germline V gene (reference sequence). The CDR3 nucleotides read TGTGCCAGCAGCTTACGACGAGAGGGTTCGAACACCGGGGAGCTGTTTTTT. Amino acid sequence: CASSLRREGSNTGELFF.

The table lists this clonotype with a few counts. The J gene is TRBJ2-1, the V gene TRBV27; 7 positions match TRBD2. V shed 7 bases and J 0 bases; nucleotides not matched to a gene: 15. CDR1 and CDR2 from the germline V gene are MNHEY and SMNVEV (reference sequence). CDR3 size: 18 residues. The CDR3 region is CASKASGQQWSSYNEQFF. In nucleotides, the CDR3 is TGTGCCAGCAAGGCTAGCGGCCAACAATGGAGCTCCTACAATGAGCAGTTCTTC.

This clonotype was picked up many times. V is TRBV12-3 or TRBV12-4 and J is TRBJ2-1; TRBD2 agrees at 13 bases. The CDR3 is 16 residues long. Trimming at V came to 2 bases and at J to 10 bases, leaving 8 bases not matched to a gene. The CDR3 is CASSLRTSGGLEEQFF. The CDR3 DNA reads TGTGCCAGCAGTTTAAGGACTAGCGGGGGCCTTGAGGAGCAGTTCTTC.

This clonotype was detected a few times. This chain links TRBV5-4 with TRBJ1-1; TRBD1 might be the D (6 bases). The V and J ends lost 6 bases and 6 bases respectively, with 24 bases between them. CDR1 is SGHNT and CDR2 is YYREEE in the germline V gene (reference sequence). There are 16 residues in the CDR3. The chain's CDR3 is CASTPGGTSRVAEAFF. As DNA, the CDR3 is TGTGCCAGCACCCCCGGTGGGACATCAAGGGTAGCTGAAGCTTTCTTT.

This clonotype was detected many times. J is TRBJ1-2 and V is TRBV12-3 or TRBV12-4; D unresolved. Trimming left V 4 bases short and J 11 bases short, with 14 bases between. This CDR3 is 12 amino acids long. CDR3 region: CASSSTIYWYTF. Here the CDR3 DNA reads TGTGCCAGCAGTTCTACAATCTATTGGTACACCTTC.

This clonotype was detected a few times. V gene TRBV10-3 combines with J gene TRBJ2-7; D gene uncertain. From germline, CDR1 is ENHRY and CDR2 SYGVKD. With 3 bases removed from V and 2 bases from J, the gap between germline ends came to 5 bases. This CDR3 is 12 amino acids long. CDR3 nucleotides: TGTGCCATCAGTGACAGCACCTACGAGCAGTACTTC. Translated, it gives CAISDSTYEQYF.

With respect to this clonotype: Just one base apart from a much larger clone, this may be a read error. The rearrangement links TRBV6-2 or TRBV6-3 to TRBJ2-1; 14 bases line up with TRBD2. The CDR3 loop spans 15 amino acids. Germline V gives CDR1 MNHEY, CDR2 SVGEGT. In DNA, the CDR3 is TGTGCCAGCAGGCCGACTAGCGGGAGGGGTAATGAGCATTTCTTC. Translating it yields CASRPTSGRGNEHFF.

In its sample, this clonotype was seen many times. The chain employs TRBV12-3 or TRBV12-4 and TRBJ2-7; 11 bases fit TRBD2. V lost 7 bases to trimming and J lost 1 base; unmatched junction nucleotides: 3. This CDR3 comprises 14 residues. CDR3 in amino acids: CASKTSGVSYEQYF. CDR3 DNA: TGTGCCAGCAAGACTAGCGGGGTATCCTACGAGCAGTACTTC.